What follows are 9 T cell receptor beta chains derived from one specimen sequenced in a study of blood T cells in healthy people across ages. Using a J-beta primer mix together with a sample-barcoded 5' primer, a second PCR was run for about 7 to 12 cycles. Using its own MiXCR run on the 5' RACE reads, TCRdb lists one record per CDR3 protein. The data contain about 1.8 million distinct CDR3 sequences, just under 50% of them singletons. The sample taken for sequencing was blood. These TCRs come from a woman between 40 and 50 years old in good health.

This chain links TRBV13 with TRBJ2-1; D might be TRBD2 (7 bases). This CDR3 spans 15 amino acids. V was shortened by 1 base and J by 5 bases, with 12 bases between the two germline ends. CDR1 is PRHDT and CDR2 is FYEKMQ in the germline V gene (reference sequence). The CDR3 loop is CASSLEAGANNEQFF. The CDR3 coding sequence is TGTGCCAGCAGCTTAGAGGCGGGGGCAAACAATGAGCAGTTCTTC.

The CDR3 loop is CASSLGSSGGLETQFF. CDR3 bases: TGTGCCAGCAGCTTAGGTTCTAGCGGGGGGCTGGAGACCCAGTTCTTC. The chain combines TRBV7-2 with TRBJ2-1, with 11 bases fitting TRBD2. V lost 1 base and J lost 13; bases outside the gene matches: 12. The CDR3 extends over 16 amino acids. CDR1 is SGHTA, CDR2 FQGNSA, per germline.

The chain has TRBV28 and TRBJ2-7; the D is unclear. The V gene lost 3 bases and the J gene lost 0 bases, with 9 bases spanning the gap. Germline assignment: CDR1 MDHEN and CDR2 SYDVKM. This CDR3 is 14 amino acids long. The CDR3 sequence is CASSFPRLSYEQYF. CDR3 sequence (DNA): TGTGCCAGCAGTTTCCCCAGGCTCTCCTACGAGCAGTACTTC.

The chain couples TRBV16 to TRBJ2-1; weak D call: TRBD2 (5 bases). Trimming cost V 0 bases and J 9 bases, with 12 bases left between them. From germline, CDR1 is KGHSY and CDR2 FQNENV. CDR3 length: 14 amino acids. CDR3 protein: CASSQSRVFGEQFF. The DNA of the CDR3 is TGTGCCAGCAGCCAATCGAGGGTTTTCGGTGAGCAGTTCTTC.

This clonotype has only a few counts. This rearrangement joins TRBV12-3 or TRBV12-4 to TRBJ2-4, with D possibly being TRBD2 (7 bases). This CDR3 comprises 20 residues. V dropped 5 bases and J dropped 0 bases, with 26 bases sitting between them. CDR3 amino acids: CASSIRPFLGGPVAKNIQYF. The CDR3 DNA sequence: TGTGCCAGCAGTATTCGCCCATTCCTCGGGGGGCCAGTAGCCAAAAACATTCAGTACTTC.

This clonotype turned up a few times. The chain carries TRBV11-2 and TRBJ2-3, with 9 bases matching TRBD1. Germline assignment: CDR1 SGHAT and CDR2 FQNNGV. This CDR3 contains 15 residues. V was pared by 3 bases and J by 8 bases, with 9 bases of the junction left unmatched. The CDR3 region has the DNA TGTGCCAGCAGCTTTCCGGGACAGGGCCCAACTACGCAGTATTTT. This encodes CASSFPGQGPTTQYF. Full variable domain (remainder filled in from reference TRBV11-2 and TRBJ2-3): EAGVAQSPRYKIIEKRQSVAFWCNPISGHATLYWYQQILGQGPKLLIQFQNNGVVDDSQLPKDRFSAERLKGVDSTLKIQPAKLEDSAVYLCASSFPGQGPTTQYFGPGTRLTVL.

V gene TRBV7-9 combines with J gene TRBJ2-5; 7 bases are a match to TRBD1. This CDR3 comprises 13 residues. CDR1 is SEHNR and CDR2 is FQNEAQ in the germline V gene (reference sequence). Trimming took 7 bases from V and 4 from J; bases not matched to a gene: 6. For the CDR3, the DNA is TGTGCCAGCATCCTTAACAGGGGAGAGACCCAGTACTTC. Protein sequence: CASILNRGETQYF. Looking up the rest from reference TRBV7-9 and TRBJ2-5 gives the full variable domain: DTGVSQNPRHKITKRGQNVTFRCDPISEHNRLYWYRQTLGQGPEFLTYFQNEAQLEKSRLLSDRFSAERPKGSFSTLEIQRTEQGDSAMYLCASILNRGETQYFGPGTRLLVL.

This clonotype was seen more than once but under ten times. The chain links TRBV4-3 to TRBJ2-7; D assignment may be TRBD1 or TRBD2 (6 bases each). CDR1 and CDR2 (germline): LGHNA, YSLEER. The CDR3 is 17 residues long. V was shortened by 3 bases and J by 2 bases, with 20 bases between the two germline ends. The CDR3 nucleotides are TGCGCCAGCAGCCACTACCTAGGGAGAGGGGGGCCCTACGAGCAGTACTTC. Its protein is CASSHYLGRGGPYEQYF.

Here the CDR3 reads CASSPTGAIANYGYTF. CDR3 sequence (DNA): TGTGCCAGCAGCCCGACAGGGGCGATAGCTAACTATGGCTACACCTTC. V usage is TRBV9 and J usage is TRBJ1-2; TRBD1 agrees at 8 bases. This CDR3 has 16 amino acids. Germline loops: CDR1 SGDLS, CDR2 YYNGEE. Trimming removed 4 bases from V and 0 bases from J; junction bases left unmatched: 8.